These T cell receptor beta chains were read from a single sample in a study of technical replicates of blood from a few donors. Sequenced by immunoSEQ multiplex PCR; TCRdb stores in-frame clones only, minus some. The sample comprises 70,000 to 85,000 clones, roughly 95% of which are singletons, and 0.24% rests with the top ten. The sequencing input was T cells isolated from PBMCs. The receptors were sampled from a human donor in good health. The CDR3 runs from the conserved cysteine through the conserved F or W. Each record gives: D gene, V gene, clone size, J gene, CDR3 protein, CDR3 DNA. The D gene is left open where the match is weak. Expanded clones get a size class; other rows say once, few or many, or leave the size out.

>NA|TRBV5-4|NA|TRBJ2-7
CASSSRRELTYEQYF
TGTGCCAGCAGCTCTAGGAGGGAGCTTACCTACGAGCAGTACTTC
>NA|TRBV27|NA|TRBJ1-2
CASSFHGGEDGYTF
TGTGCCAGCAGTTTCCACGGGGGGGAGGACGGCTACACCTTC
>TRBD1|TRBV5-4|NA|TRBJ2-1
CASSTFDRDYNEQFF
TGTGCCAGCAGCACCTTCGACAGGGACTACAATGAGCAGTTCTTC
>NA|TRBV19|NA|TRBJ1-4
CASSPPPGQGTEKLFF
TGTGCCAGTAGTCCACCACCGGGACAAGGCACTGAAAAACTGTTTTTT
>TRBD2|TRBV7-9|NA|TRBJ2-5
CASTVGTSGRLYQETQYF
TGTGCCAGCACCGTGGGGACTAGCGGGAGGTTGTACCAAGAGACCCAGTACTTC
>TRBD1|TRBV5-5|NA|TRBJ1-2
CASSLVRDSPRTGYTF
TGTGCCAGCAGCTTGGTTAGGGACAGCCCGAGAACCGGCTACACCTTC
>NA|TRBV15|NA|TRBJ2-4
CATSRPRGPIQYF
TGTGCCACCAGCAGACCCAGGGGCCCGATTCAGTACTTC
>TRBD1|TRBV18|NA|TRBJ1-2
CASSPQNPGQTPYYGYTF
TGTGCCAGCTCACCACAAAATCCGGGACAGACTCCCTACTATGGCTACACCTTC
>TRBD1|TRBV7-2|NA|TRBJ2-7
CAILTGTGGNALYYEQYF
TGTGCCATCTTGACCGGGACAGGGGGAAATGCCCTATACTACGAGCAGTACTTC
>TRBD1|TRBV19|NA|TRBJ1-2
CASQTQGGVGSYGYTF
TGTGCCAGCCAAACTCAGGGGGGCGTGGGGAGCTATGGCTACACCTTC
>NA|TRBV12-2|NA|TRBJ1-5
CASRSPGQGEDQPQHF
TGTGCAAGTCGCTCGCCTGGTCAGGGGGAAGATCAGCCCCAGCATTTT
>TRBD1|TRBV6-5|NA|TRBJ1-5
CASSYGQANQPQHF
TGTGCCAGCAGTTACGGACAGGCCAATCAGCCCCAGCATTTT
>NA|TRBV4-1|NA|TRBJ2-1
CASSQEARTNYNEQFF
TGCGCCAGCAGCCAAGAGGCTAGGACAAACTACAATGAGCAGTTCTTC
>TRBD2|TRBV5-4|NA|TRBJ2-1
CASSWTSGITEGEQFF
TGTGCCAGCAGCTGGACTAGCGGGATTACGGAGGGTGAGCAGTTCTTC
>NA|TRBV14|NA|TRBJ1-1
CASSPSIGPQGAEAFF
TGTGCCAGCAGCCCTTCTATCGGGCCGCAGGGCGCTGAAGCTTTCTTT
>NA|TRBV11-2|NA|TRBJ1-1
CASSLEFGHQNTEAFF
TGTGCCAGCAGCTTAGAGTTTGGACACCAGAACACTGAAGCTTTCTTT
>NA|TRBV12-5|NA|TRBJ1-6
CASGWGTLTGLPNSPLHF
TGTGCTAGTGGTTGGGGGACCTTAACAGGGCTCCCAAATTCACCCCTCCACTTT
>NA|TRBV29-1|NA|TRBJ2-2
CSVAGRRNTGELFF
TGCAGCGTTGCAGGGCGTAGGAACACCGGGGAGCTGTTTTTT
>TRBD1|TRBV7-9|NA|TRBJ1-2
CASSDGDRNYGYTF
TGTGCCAGCAGCGACGGGGACAGAAACTATGGCTACACCTTC
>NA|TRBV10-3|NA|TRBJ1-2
CAISETRGAYGYTF
TGTGCCATCAGTGAGACCCGGGGAGCCTATGGCTACACCTTC
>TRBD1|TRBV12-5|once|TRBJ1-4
CASGLRGQGTNEKLFF
TGTGCTAGTGGTTTGCGTGGACAGGGCACTAATGAAAAACTGTTTTTT
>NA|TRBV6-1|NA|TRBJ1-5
CASSEYRSSQPQHF
TGTGCCAGCAGTGAATATAGATCATCCCAGCCCCAGCATTTT
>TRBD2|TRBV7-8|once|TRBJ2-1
CASSHLWGGSAGGTYNEQFF
TGTGCCAGCAGCCACTTATGGGGGGGGTCAGCGGGAGGGACCTACAATGAGCAGTTCTTC
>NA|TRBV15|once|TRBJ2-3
CATSRGRGASVADTQYF
TGTGCCACCAGCAGAGGGAGGGGAGCTAGCGTCGCAGATACGCAGTATTTT
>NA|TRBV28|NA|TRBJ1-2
CASRTDTRRSVNYGYTF
TGTGCCAGCAGGACGGACACAAGGAGATCAGTTAACTATGGCTACACCTTC
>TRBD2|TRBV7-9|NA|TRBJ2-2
CASRPREAGENTGELFF
TGTGCCAGCAGGCCCCGGGAAGCGGGAGAGAACACCGGGGAGCTGTTTTTT
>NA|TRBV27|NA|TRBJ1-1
CASGLGADTEAFF
TGTGCCAGCGGCTTGGGGGCAGACACTGAAGCTTTCTTT
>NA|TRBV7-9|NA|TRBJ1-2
CASLAIGSLNGYTF
TGTGCCAGCTTGGCCATCGGGTCCCTCAATGGCTACACCTTC
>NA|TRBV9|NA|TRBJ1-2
CASSGAGGHYGYTF
TGTGCCAGCAGCGGCGCCGGGGGGCACTATGGCTACACCTTC
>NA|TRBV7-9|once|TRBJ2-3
CASSLSGHTDTQYF
TGTGCCAGCAGCCTCAGCGGCCACACAGATACGCAGTATTTT
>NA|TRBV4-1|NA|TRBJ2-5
CASSQDESGDQETQYF
TGCGCCAGCAGCCAAGATGAGTCAGGGGACCAAGAGACCCAGTACTTC
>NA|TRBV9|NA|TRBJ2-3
CASSAVQGTDTQYF
TGTGCCAGCAGCGCCGTCCAGGGCACAGATACGCAGTATTTT
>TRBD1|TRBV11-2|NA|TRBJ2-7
CASSLEGDRAGGQYF
TGTGCCAGCAGCTTAGAGGGGGACAGGGCTGGAGGGCAGTACTTC
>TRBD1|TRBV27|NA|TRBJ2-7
CASSFTGGSLISYEQYF
TGTGCCAGCAGTTTCACAGGGGGTAGCCTAATCTCCTACGAGCAGTACTTC
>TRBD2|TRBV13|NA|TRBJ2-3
CASSLGGRYTDTQYF
TGTGCCAGCAGCTTGGGCGGGAGGTACACAGATACGCAGTATTTT
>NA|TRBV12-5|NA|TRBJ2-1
CASGLRLADSADNEQFF
TGTGCTAGTGGTTTGAGGTTAGCGGACTCCGCTGATAATGAGCAGTTCTTC
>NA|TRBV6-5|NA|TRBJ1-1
CASRNRAGNTEAFF
TGTGCCAGCCGAAACAGGGCGGGGAACACTGAAGCTTTCTTT
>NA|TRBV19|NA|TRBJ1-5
CASSTGVLEPQHF
TGTGCCAGTAGTACAGGGGTTCTGGAGCCCCAGCATTTT
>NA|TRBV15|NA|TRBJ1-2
CATSRDHSGYTF
TGTGCCACCAGCAGAGATCATAGTGGCTACACCTTC
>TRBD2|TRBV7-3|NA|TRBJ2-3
CASSLNPSGGTYSSTDTQYF
TGTGCCAGCAGCTTAAACCCTAGCGGGGGGACCTATTCTAGCACAGATACGCAGTATTTT
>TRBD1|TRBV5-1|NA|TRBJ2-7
CASSLTGASYEQYF
TGCGCCAGCAGCTTGACAGGGGCCTCCTACGAGCAGTACTTC
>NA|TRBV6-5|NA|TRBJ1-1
CASSSRVKGAFF
TGTGCCAGCAGTTCCAGGGTAAAGGGAGCTTTCTTT
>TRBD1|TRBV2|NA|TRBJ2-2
CASRSPGTGGTGELFF
TGTGCCAGCCGTAGTCCCGGGACAGGGGGTACCGGGGAGCTGTTTTTT
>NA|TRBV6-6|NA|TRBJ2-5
CASSPGGPGETQYF
TGTGCCAGCAGCCCCGGGGGGCCCGGGGAGACCCAGTACTTC
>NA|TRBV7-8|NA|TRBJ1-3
CASSRPPSPSGNTIYF
TGTGCCAGCAGCCGCCCTCCAAGCCCCTCTGGAAACACCATATATTTT
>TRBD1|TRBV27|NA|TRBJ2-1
CASSPGTGGEQFF
TGTGCCAGCAGTCCCGGGACAGGGGGTGAGCAGTTCTTC
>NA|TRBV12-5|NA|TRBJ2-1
CASGQDFSYNEQFF
TGTGCTAGTGGCCAGGACTTCTCCTACAATGAGCAGTTCTTC
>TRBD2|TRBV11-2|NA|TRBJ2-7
CASSFVAGERYEQYF
TGTGCCAGCAGCTTCGTCGCGGGAGAGCGCTACGAGCAGTACTTC
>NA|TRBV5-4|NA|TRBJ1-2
CASSPPYGAGYTF
TGTGCCAGCAGCCCACCCTATGGGGCTGGCTACACCTTC
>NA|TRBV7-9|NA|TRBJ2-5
CASSLVGEETQYF
TGTGCCAGCAGCTTAGTAGGGGAAGAGACCCAGTACTTC
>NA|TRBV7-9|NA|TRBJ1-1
CASSSVFEAFF
TGTGCCAGCAGCTCCGTCTTTGAAGCTTTCTTT
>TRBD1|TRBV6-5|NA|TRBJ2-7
CASSNRDSYEQYF
TGTGCCAGCAGTAACCGGGACAGCTACGAGCAGTACTTC
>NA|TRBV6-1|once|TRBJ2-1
CASSEPTLVVYNEQFF
TGTGCCAGCAGTGAACCGACTCTGGTGGTATACAATGAGCAGTTCTTC
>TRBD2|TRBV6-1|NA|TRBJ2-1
CASRERGNNEQFF
TGTGCCAGCAGGGAGCGGGGCAACAATGAGCAGTTCTTC
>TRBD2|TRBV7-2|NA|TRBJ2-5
CASSLGRTSGRETQYF
TGTGCCAGCAGCTTAGGCCGGACTAGCGGGAGAGAGACCCAGTACTTC
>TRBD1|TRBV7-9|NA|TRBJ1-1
CATRQGDTEAFF
TGTGCCACCCGACAGGGAGACACTGAAGCTTTCTTT
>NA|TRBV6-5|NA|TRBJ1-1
CASSYQAGDEAFF
TGTGCCAGCAGTTACCAGGCCGGCGATGAAGCTTTCTTT
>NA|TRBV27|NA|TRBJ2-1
CASSLYLGTGVGEQFF
TGTGCCAGCAGTTTATATCTCGGGACGGGAGTAGGAGAGCAGTTCTTC
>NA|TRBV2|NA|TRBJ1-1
CATRVVGNTEAFF
TGTGCCACCCGGGTGGTGGGGAACACTGAAGCTTTCTTT
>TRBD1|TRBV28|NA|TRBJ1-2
CASSDDRAPWGYTF
TGTGCCAGCAGTGACGACAGGGCCCCTTGGGGCTACACCTTC